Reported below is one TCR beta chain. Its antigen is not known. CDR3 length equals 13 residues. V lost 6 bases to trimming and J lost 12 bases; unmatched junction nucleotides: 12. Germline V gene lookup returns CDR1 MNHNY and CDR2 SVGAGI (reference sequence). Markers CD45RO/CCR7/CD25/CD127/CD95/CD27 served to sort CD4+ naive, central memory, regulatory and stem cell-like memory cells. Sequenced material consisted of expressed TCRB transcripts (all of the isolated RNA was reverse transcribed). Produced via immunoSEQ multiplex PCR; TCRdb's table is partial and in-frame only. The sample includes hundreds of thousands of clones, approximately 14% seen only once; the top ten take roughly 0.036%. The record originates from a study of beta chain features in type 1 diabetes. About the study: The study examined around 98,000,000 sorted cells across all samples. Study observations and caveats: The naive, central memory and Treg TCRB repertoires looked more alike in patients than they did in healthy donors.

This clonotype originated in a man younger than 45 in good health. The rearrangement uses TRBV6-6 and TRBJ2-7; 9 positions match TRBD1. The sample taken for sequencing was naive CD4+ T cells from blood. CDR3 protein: CASRPTRDRDPYF. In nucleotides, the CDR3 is TGTGCCAGCAGGCCCACCCGGGACAGGGACCCGTACTTC.